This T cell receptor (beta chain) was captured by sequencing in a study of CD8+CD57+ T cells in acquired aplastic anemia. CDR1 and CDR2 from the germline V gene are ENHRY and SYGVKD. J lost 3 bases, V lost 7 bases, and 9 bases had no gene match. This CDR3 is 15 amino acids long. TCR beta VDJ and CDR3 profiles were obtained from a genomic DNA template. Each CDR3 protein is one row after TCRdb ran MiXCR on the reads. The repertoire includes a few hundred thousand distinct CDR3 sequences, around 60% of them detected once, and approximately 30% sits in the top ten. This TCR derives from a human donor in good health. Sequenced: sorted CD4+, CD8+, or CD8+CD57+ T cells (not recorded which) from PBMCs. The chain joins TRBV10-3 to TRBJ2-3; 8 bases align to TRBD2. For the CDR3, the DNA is TGTGCCATCACCCCGGGACTAGGACTAACAGATACGCAGTATTTT. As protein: CAITPGLGLTDTQYF.